Listed below are T cell receptor beta chains from one sample, sequenced in a study of shared clonotypes between healthy human individuals. Using immunoSEQ multiplex PCR, the repertoire was profiled, and TCRdb retains in-frame clones only, with some absent. The sample consists of around 1.9 million clones, over 85% of them appearing once. Sequenced sample: naive CD8+ T cells from PBMCs. Receptor source: a man aged 18 to 29 in good health. Some clones in this sample may be carry-over from other donors' samples. The CDR3 runs from the conserved cysteine through the conserved F or W. The D gene is left open where the match is weak. Clone size appears in some rows only: once, few, many, or a class for an expanded clone.

TRBD1 | TRBJ1-1 | TRBV4-1 | NA | CASSQVGQGYTEAFF | TGCGCCAGCAGCCAAGTGGGACAGGGTTACACTGAAGCTTTCTTT
NA | TRBJ2-1 | TRBV15 | NA | CATSEAWSSYNEQFF | TGTGCCACCAGTGAGGCGTGGAGCTCCTACAATGAGCAGTTCTTC
TRBD2 | TRBJ2-2 | TRBV4-2 | NA | CASSLRPPASGNTGELFF | TGTGCCAGCAGCCTCCGCCCCCCGGCTAGCGGTAACACCGGGGAGCTGTTTTTT
NA | TRBJ2-7 | TRBV4-1 | NA | CASSTRQASSPYEQYF | TGCGCCAGCAGCACGCGACAAGCTAGCAGCCCCTACGAGCAGTACTTC
NA | TRBJ2-7 | TRBV9 | NA | CASSPSGGSYEQYF | TGTGCCAGCAGCCCTAGTGGGGGGTCCTACGAGCAGTACTTC
NA | TRBJ2-2 | TRBV6-7 | once | CASSSFGQTNTGELFF | TGTGCCAGCAGTTCCTTTGGGCAGACGAACACCGGGGAGCTGTTTTTT
TRBD1 | TRBJ1-2 | TRBV5-6 | NA | CASSDGTGYGYTF | TGTGCCAGCAGCGACGGGACAGGGTATGGCTACACCTTC
NA | TRBJ2-1 | TRBV15 | NA | CATSRARDGLYNEQFF | TGTGCCACCAGCAGAGCTCGGGACGGATTATACAATGAGCAGTTCTTC
NA | TRBJ1-2 | TRBV5-4 | NA | CASSLPPAGVNYGYTF | TGTGCCAGCAGCTTACCCCCCGCGGGGGTTAACTATGGCTACACCTTC
NA | TRBJ1-4 | TRBV9 | NA | CASSVGQHNEKLFF | TGTGCCAGCAGCGTAGGGCAGCATAATGAAAAACTGTTTTTT
NA | TRBJ2-3 | TRBV28 | NA | CATKSNRLQIGADTQYF | TGTGCCACTAAATCCAATAGACTCCAAATCGGGGCAGATACGCAGTATTTT
NA | TRBJ2-7 | TRBV29-1 | NA | CSVVSGGNEYF | TGCAGCGTTGTATCTGGGGGTAACGAGTACTTC
NA | TRBJ1-1 | TRBV9 | NA | CASSGGPSTEAFF | TGTGCCAGCAGCGGCGGTCCGTCTACTGAAGCTTTCTTT
TRBD1 | TRBJ2-5 | TRBV28 | NA | CASRQLRDRGRETQYF | TGTGCCAGCAGACAACTCCGGGACAGGGGGCGTGAGACCCAGTACTTC
TRBD1 | TRBJ2-4 | TRBV7-9 | NA | CASSPGQIAKNIQYF | TGTGCCAGCAGCCCGGGACAGATAGCCAAAAACATTCAGTACTTC
TRBD1 | TRBJ1-1 | TRBV5-1 | NA | CASNRQEPGTGEWDTEAFF | TGCGCCAGCAACCGGCAGGAACCCGGGACAGGGGAATGGGACACTGAAGCTTTCTTT
NA | TRBJ2-7 | TRBV7-6 | NA | CASSFDQSYEQYF | TGTGCCAGCAGCTTTGACCAGAGCTACGAGCAGTACTTC
NA | TRBJ2-3 | TRBV6-1 | NA | CASSEALGQEGDTQYF | TGTGCCAGCAGTGAAGCCCTAGGACAGGAGGGCGATACGCAGTATTTT
NA | TRBJ1-3 | TRBV25-1 | once | CASSEFTDIGNTIYF | TGTGCCAGCAGTGAATTTACGGATATTGGAAACACCATATATTTT
NA | TRBJ2-7 | TRBV27 | NA | CASSFRTTSYEQYF | TGTGCCAGCAGTTTCCGGACAACTTCTTACGAGCAGTACTTC
TRBD2 | TRBJ2-2 | TRBV13 | NA | CASSSFSGANTGELFF | TGTGCCAGCAGCTCGTTTAGCGGGGCGAACACCGGGGAGCTGTTTTTT
NA | TRBJ1-3 | TRBV5-4 | NA | CASSLSSGNTIYF | TGTGCCAGCAGCCTCAGTTCTGGAAACACCATATATTTT
TRBD2 | TRBJ2-2 | TRBV28 | NA | CASSKGKVAGPGELFF | TGTGCCAGCAGTAAGGGGAAGGTAGCGGGGCCCGGGGAGCTGTTTTTT
TRBD2 | TRBJ2-7 | TRBV6-1 | NA | CASSEAWGLVIYEQYF | TGTGCCAGCAGTGAAGCTTGGGGACTAGTAATCTACGAGCAGTACTTC
NA | TRBJ2-7 | TRBV6-6 | NA | CASSYGMDEQYF | TGTGCCAGCAGTTACGGGATGGACGAGCAGTACTTC
NA | TRBJ1-2 | TRBV7-8 | NA | CASSPLDTENYGYTF | TGTGCCAGCAGCCCCTTGGACACGGAGAACTATGGCTACACCTTC
NA | TRBJ2-5 | TRBV6-1 | NA | CASSQTTGRETQYF | TGTGCCAGCAGCCAAACCACGGGTCGGGAGACCCAGTACTTC
NA | TRBJ1-2 | TRBV6-6 | NA | CASSYSLRDPSGYTF | TGTGCCAGCAGTTACTCCCTCAGGGATCCCTCTGGCTACACCTTC
TRBD2 | TRBJ2-5 | TRBV28 | NA | CAGGTSGSGTQETQYF | TGTGCCGGGGGGACTAGCGGGAGTGGTACACAAGAGACCCAGTACTTC
NA | TRBJ2-7 | TRBV12-2 | NA | CASRLGSRLAGGLSSYEQYF | TGTGCAAGTCGCTTAGGTTCTCGGCTAGCGGGAGGCCTATCCTCCTACGAGCAGTACTTC
NA | TRBJ2-1 | TRBV7-2 | once | CASNGGGTGEEQFF | TGTGCCAGCAACGGGGGCGGGACCGGCGAGGAGCAGTTCTTC
TRBD1 | TRBJ2-6 | TRBV29-1 | NA | CSVGQGSSGANVLTF | TGCAGCGTGGGACAGGGAAGTTCTGGGGCCAACGTCCTGACTTTC
TRBD1 | TRBJ2-1 | TRBV29-1 | once | CSVQDRAVQFF | TGCAGCGTTCAGGACAGGGCAGTGCAGTTCTTC
NA | TRBJ2-1 | TRBV30 | NA | CAWVLRDEQFF | TGTGCCTGGGTTCTACGCGATGAGCAGTTCTTC
NA | TRBJ2-2 | TRBV2 | NA | CASMLGATNTGELFF | TGTGCCAGCATGCTGGGGGCCACAAACACCGGGGAGCTGTTTTTT
TRBD2 | TRBJ2-1 | TRBV27 | NA | CASSSSSGSKFYEQFF | TGTGCCAGCAGTAGTTCTAGCGGGAGTAAGTTTTATGAGCAGTTCTTC
NA | TRBJ1-5 | TRBV28 | many | CASSPQGLEQPQHF | TGTGCCAGCAGTCCGCAGGGATTGGAACAGCCCCAGCATTTT
TRBD2 | TRBJ2-7 | TRBV30 | NA | CAWSVRVAGVGDEQYF | TGTGCCTGGAGTGTACGTGTGGCGGGAGTGGGCGACGAGCAGTACTTC
NA | TRBJ2-7 | TRBV7-8 | NA | CASSPGLAPSYEQYF | TGTGCCAGCAGCCCTGGTTTGGCACCTTCCTACGAGCAGTACTTC
TRBD1 | TRBJ1-4 | TRBV5-6 | NA | CASSVDRLNEKLFF | TGTGCCAGCAGCGTGGACAGGCTTAATGAAAAACTGTTTTTT
TRBD1 | TRBJ2-3 | TRBV7-2 | NA | CASSLDLGWDRGTDTQYF | TGTGCCAGCAGCTTAGATTTGGGGTGGGACAGGGGAACAGATACGCAGTATTTT
NA | TRBJ2-7 | TRBV27 | NA | CASSSSGSYEQYF | TGTGCCAGCAGTTCCTCAGGGTCCTACGAGCAGTACTTC
TRBD2 | TRBJ2-1 | TRBV28 | NA | CASSPPGLATPYNEQFF | TGTGCCAGCAGCCCCCCGGGACTAGCGACCCCCTACAATGAGCAGTTCTTC
TRBD2 | TRBJ2-7 | TRBV18 | few | CASSPPGLAPYYEQYF | TGTGCCAGCTCACCACCGGGACTAGCGCCATACTACGAGCAGTACTTC